This T cell receptor beta chain originates from a study of blood T cell repertoires in COVID-19. Study at large: Acute-phase and convalescent COVID-19 samples originated in the United States, Italy and Spain. PBMCs, B-cell-depleted T cells, or T cells were the source of the cDNA or gDNA that made up the material.

Sequencing used immunoSEQ multiplex PCR; TCRdb keeps in-frame clones, though not all of them. This table has around 250,000 clones, about 87% appearing once. The CDR3 loop spans 15 amino acids. Germline V CDR1 and CDR2: SGHDN, FVKESK. The V gene end was trimmed by 4 bases and the J gene end by 7 bases; junction bases not matched to a gene: 6. Individuals aged about 18 to 95 years were recruited from fewer than 25 US areas. Participants were placed into cohorts based on the clinical history they reported. The V call is TRBV14, the J call TRBJ2-1; 11 nucleotides match TRBD2. This TCR was sampled from a woman aged 50 to 60 who had recovered from COVID-19. The sequenced material came from PBMCs or T cells enriched from blood (not recorded which). CDR3 protein: CASSLIAGGYNEQFF. DNA of the CDR3: TGTGCCAGCAGCCTAATAGCGGGAGGGTATAATGAGCAGTTCTTC.